One T cell receptor beta chain is described in this entry. Germline lookup yields CDR1 SGDLS and CDR2 YYNGEE. The V gene lost 4 bases and the J gene lost 2 bases, with 14 bases spanning the gap. This CDR3 is built from 15 residues. The sample originates from a study of T cell changes during pregnancy in multiple sclerosis. Sequenced by immunoSEQ multiplex PCR; TCRdb stores in-frame clones only, minus some. The repertoire holds roughly 45,000 clones, just over 90% seen once, with 3% to 4% in the top ten. Sequenced here: CD8+ T cells from peripheral blood mononuclear cells, sampled after pregnancy. This chain connects TRBV9 to TRBJ2-3; D is perhaps TRBD2 (6 bases). The clonotype originates from a female donor with multiple sclerosis, enrolled in a pregnancy study. The CDR3, as DNA: TGTGCCAGCAGCTCTTCGGGAGCTAACACAGATACGCAGTATTTT. Protein product: CASSSSGANTDTQYF.